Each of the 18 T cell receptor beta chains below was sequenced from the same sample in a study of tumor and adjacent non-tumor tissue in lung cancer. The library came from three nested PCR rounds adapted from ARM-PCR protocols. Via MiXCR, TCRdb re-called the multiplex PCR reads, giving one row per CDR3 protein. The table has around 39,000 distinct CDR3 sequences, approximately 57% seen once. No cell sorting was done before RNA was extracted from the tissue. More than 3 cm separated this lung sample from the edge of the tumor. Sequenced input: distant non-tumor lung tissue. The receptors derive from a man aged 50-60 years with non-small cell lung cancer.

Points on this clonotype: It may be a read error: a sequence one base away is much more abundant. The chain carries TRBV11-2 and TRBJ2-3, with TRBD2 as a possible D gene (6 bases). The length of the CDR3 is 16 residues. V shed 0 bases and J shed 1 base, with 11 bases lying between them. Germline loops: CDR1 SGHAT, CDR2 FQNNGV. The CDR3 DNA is TGTGCCAGCAGCTTAGAATGGTGGAGGGGCACAGATACGCAGTATTTT. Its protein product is CASSLEWWRGTDTQYF.

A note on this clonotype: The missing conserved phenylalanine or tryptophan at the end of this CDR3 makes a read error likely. The CDR3 region is CGSSPGTGDEAFY. The CDR3 DNA reads TGTGGCAGCAGCCCCGGGACAGGGGATGAGGCTTTCTAT. The chain joins TRBV11-1 to TRBJ1-1; TRBD1 agrees at 10 bases. The CDR3 spans 13 residues. Per the germline V gene, CDR1 is SGHAT and CDR2 is FQDESV (reference sequence).

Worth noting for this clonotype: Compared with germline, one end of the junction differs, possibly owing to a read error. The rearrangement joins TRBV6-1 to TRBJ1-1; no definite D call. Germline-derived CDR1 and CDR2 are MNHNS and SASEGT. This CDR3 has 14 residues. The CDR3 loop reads CASSLTGMNIEAYF. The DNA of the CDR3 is TGTGCCAGCAGTTTGACGGGCATGAACATTGAAGCTTACTTT.

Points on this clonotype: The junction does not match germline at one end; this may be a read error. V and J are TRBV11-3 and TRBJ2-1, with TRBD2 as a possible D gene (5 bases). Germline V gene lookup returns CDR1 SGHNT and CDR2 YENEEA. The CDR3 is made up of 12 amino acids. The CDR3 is CASSLEWSGLVF. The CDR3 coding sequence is TGTGCCAGCAGCTTAGAATGGTCTGGACTTGTCTTC.

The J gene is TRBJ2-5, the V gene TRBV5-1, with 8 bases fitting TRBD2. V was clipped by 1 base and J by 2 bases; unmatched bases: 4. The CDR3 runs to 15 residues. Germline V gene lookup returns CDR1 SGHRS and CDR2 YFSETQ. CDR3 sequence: CASSLHPSGQETQYF. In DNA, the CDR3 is TGCGCCAGCAGCTTGCATCCTAGCGGGCAAGAGACCCAGTACTTC.

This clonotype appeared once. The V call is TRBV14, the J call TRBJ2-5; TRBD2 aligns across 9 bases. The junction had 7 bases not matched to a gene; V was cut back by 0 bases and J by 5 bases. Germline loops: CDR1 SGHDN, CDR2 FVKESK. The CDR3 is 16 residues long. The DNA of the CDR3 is TGTGCCAGCAGCCAAGACGGCGCGGGAGGGATGGAGACCCAGTACTTC. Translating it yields CASSQDGAGGMETQYF. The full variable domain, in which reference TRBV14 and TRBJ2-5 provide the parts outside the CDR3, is EAGVTQFPSHSVIEKGQTVTLRCDPISGHDNLYWYRRVMGKEIKFLLHFVKESKQDESGMPNNRFLAERTGGTYSTLKVQPAELEDSGVYFCASSQDGAGGMETQYFGPGTRLLVL.

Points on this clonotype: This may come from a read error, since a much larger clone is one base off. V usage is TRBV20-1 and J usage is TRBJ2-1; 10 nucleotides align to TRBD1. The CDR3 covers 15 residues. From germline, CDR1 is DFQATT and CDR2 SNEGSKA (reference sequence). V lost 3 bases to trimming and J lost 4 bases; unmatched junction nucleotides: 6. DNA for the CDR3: TGCAGTGCTAGTGTGCGGGACAGGGGTTACAATGAGCAGTTCTTC. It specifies CSASVRDRGYNEQFF.

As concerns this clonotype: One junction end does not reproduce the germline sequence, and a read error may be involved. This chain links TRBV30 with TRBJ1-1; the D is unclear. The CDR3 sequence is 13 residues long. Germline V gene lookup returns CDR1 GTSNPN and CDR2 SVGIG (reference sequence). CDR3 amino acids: CARRSNLNTEAFF. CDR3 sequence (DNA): TGTGCCAGGAGGTCTAACCTCAACACTGAAGCTTTCTTT. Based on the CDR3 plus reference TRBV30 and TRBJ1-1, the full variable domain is SQTIHQWPATLVQPVGSPLSLECTVEGTSNPNLYWYRQAAGRGLQLLFYSVGIGQISSEVPQNLSASRPQDRQFILSSKKLLLSDSGFYLCARRSNLNTEAFFGQGTRLTVV.

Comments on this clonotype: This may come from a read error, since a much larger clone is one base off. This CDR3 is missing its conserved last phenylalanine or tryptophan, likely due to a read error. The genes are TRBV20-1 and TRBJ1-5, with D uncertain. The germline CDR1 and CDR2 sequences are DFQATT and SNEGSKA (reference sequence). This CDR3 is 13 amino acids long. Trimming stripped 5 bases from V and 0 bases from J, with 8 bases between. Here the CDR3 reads CSAYGGSNQPQHI. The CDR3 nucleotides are TGCAGTGCTTATGGCGGTAGCAATCAGCCCCAGCATATT.

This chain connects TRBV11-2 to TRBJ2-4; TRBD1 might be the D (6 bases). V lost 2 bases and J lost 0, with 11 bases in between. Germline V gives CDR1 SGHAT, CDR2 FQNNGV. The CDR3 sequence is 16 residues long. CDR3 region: CASSLSGQLAKNIQYF. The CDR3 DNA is TGTGCCAGCAGCTTATCCGGACAGCTAGCCAAAAACATTCAGTACTTC.

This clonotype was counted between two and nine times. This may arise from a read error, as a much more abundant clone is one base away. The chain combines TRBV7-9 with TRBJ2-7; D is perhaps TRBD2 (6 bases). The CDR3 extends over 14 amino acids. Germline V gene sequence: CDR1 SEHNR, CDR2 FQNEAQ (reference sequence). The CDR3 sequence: CVSSWGDRAYEQYF. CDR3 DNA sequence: TGTGTCAGCAGCTGGGGGGACCGCGCCTACGAGCAGTACTTC.

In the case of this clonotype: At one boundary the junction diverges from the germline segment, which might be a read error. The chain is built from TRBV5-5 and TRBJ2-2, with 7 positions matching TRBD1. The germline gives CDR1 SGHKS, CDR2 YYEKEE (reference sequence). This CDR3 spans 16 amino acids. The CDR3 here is CASSLYGTANTGELFF. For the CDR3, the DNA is TGTGCCAGCAGCTTGTATGGGACAGCGAATACCGGGGAGCTGTTTTTT.

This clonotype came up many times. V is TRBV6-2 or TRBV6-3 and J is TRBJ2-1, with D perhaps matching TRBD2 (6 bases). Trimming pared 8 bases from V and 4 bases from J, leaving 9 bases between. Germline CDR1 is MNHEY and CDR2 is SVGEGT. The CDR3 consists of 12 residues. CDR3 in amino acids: CASDAGYNEQFF. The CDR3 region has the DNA TGTGCCAGCGACGCGGGGTACAATGAGCAGTTCTTC.

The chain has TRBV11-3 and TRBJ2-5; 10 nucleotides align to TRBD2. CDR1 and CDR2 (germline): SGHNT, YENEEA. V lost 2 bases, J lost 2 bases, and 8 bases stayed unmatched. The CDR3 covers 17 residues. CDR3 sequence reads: CASSLSSSGGLQETQYF. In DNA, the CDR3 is TGTGCCAGCAGCTTATCGTCTAGCGGGGGTTTACAAGAGACCCAGTACTTC.

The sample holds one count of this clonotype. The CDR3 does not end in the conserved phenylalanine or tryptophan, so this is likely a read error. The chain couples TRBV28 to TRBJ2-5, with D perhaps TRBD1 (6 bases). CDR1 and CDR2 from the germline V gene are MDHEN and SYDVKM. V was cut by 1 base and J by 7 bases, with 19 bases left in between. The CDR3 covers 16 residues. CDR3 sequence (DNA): TGTGCCAGCAGTTTATCTACAGGGCGATACCACGGGACCCAGTACTTA. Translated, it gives CASSLSTGRYHGTQYL.

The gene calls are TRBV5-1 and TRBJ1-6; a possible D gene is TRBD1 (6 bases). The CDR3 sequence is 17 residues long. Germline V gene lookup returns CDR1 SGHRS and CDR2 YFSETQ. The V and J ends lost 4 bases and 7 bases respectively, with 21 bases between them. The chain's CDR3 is CASSAGGTRSSNSPLHF. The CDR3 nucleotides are TGCGCCAGCAGCGCGGGGGGGACAAGGTCGTCCAATTCACCCCTCCACTTT. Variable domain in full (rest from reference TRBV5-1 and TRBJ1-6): KAGVTQTPRYLIKTRGQQVTLSCSPISGHRSVSWYQQTPGQGLQFLFEYFSETQRNKGNFPGRFSGRQFSNSRSEMNVSTLELGDSALYLCASSAGGTRSSNSPLHFGNGTRLTVT.

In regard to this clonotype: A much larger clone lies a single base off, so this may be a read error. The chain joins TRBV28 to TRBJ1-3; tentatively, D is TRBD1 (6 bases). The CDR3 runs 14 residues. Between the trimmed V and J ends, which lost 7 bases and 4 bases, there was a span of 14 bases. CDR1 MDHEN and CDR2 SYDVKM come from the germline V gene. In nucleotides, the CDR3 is TGTGCCAGCAATCGCTCAGGGGTAGGAAACACCATATATTTT. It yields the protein CASNRSGVGNTIYF. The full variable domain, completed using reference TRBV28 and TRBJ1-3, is DVKVTQSSRYLVKRTGEKVFLECVQDMDHENMFWYRQDPGLGLRLIYFSYDVKMKEKGDIPEGYSVSREKKERFSLILESASTNQTSMYLCASNRSGVGNTIYFGEGSWLTVV.

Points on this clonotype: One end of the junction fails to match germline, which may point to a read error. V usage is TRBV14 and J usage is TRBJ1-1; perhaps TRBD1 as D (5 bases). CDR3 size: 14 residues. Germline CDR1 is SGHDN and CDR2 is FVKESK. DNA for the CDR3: TGTGCCAGCAGCCATCGGACAAGGAACATTGAAGCTTGCTTT. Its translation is CASSHRTRNIEACF.